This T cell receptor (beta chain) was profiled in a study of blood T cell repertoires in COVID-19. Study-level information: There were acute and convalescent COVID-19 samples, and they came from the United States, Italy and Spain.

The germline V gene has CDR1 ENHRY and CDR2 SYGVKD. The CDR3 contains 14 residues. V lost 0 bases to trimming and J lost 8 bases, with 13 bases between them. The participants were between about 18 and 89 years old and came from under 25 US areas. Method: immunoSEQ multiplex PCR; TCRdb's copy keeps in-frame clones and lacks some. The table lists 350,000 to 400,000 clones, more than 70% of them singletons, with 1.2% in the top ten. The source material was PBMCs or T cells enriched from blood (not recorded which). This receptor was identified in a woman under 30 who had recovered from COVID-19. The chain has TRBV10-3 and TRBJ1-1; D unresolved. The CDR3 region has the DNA TGTGCCATCAGTGAGTCTGGACTTAATACGGAAGCTTTCTTT. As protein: CAISESGLNTEAFF.